These 30 T cell receptor beta chains were sequenced from one sample in a study of T cells in Graves' hyperthyroidism and ophthalmopathy. The TCR beta CDR3 regions underwent amplification using RNA transcripts as the source. HTBI primers were used for first-round RT-PCR of the TCR CDR3. TCRdb reprocessed the multiplex PCR reads via MiXCR and lists one record per CDR3 protein. This table has approximately 700,000 distinct CDR3 sequences, roughly 15% appearing once. Sequencing was performed on blood. Every receptor here comes from a young man with Graves' hyperthyroidism.

The sample holds one count of this clonotype. The V call is TRBV4-1, the J call TRBJ2-2; 7 bases line up with TRBD2. The V gene end was trimmed by 4 bases and the J gene end by 7 bases; junction bases not matched to a gene: 15. Per germline, CDR1 MGHRA and CDR2 YSYEKL. This CDR3 region has 17 residues. CDR3 nucleotide sequence: TGCGCCAGCAGCCTTCAGCGTTGGGGAGGGTATAGCGGGGAGCTGTTTTTT. Translated, it gives CASSLQRWGGYSGELFF.

This clonotype was counted many times. CDR3 loop: CASSEGTWDTQYF. Written as DNA, the CDR3 is TGTGCCAGCAGTGAAGGGACGTGGGATACGCAGTATTTT. V is TRBV6-1 and J is TRBJ2-3; unclear D gene. The length of the CDR3 is 13 residues. Trimming pared 1 base from V and 6 bases from J, leaving 8 bases between. Germline V gene lookup returns CDR1 MNHNS and CDR2 SASEGT.

This clonotype was seen repeatedly, ten times or more. One end of the junction is discordant with germline, which a read error may explain. The V gene is TRBV18, the J gene TRBJ1-1; D is uncertain. Looked up from germline, CDR1 is KGHSH and CDR2 is LQKENI. The CDR3 length is 13 residues. CDR3 nucleotides: TGTGCCAGCTCGCCACACAAGGGTACTGAAGCTTTCTTT. Its translation: CASSPHKGTEAFF.

The CDR3 region is CSARQRNQPQHF. DNA for the CDR3: TGCAGTGCTAGACAGCGCAATCAGCCCCAGCATTTT. The chain employs TRBV20-1 and TRBJ1-5; no firm D call. V dropped 2 bases and J dropped 2 bases, with 4 bases sitting between them. The CDR3 totals 12 residues. CDR1 is DFQATT and CDR2 is SNEGSKA in the germline V gene (reference sequence).

V and J are TRBV29-1 and TRBJ1-1, with D possibly being TRBD1 (5 bases). There are 14 residues in the CDR3. Germline CDR1 reads SQVTM; CDR2 reads ANQGSEA. V lost 6 bases to trimming and J lost 0 bases, with 14 bases between them. DNA for the CDR3: TGCAGCGTGGTGACAGCCACGGTGAACACTGAAGCTTTCTTT. Protein product: CSVVTATVNTEAFF.

V gene TRBV3-1 combines with J gene TRBJ2-7; D is undetermined. V was pared by 0 bases and J by 7 bases, with 16 bases between. CDR3 length: 15 amino acids. Germline V gene data show CDR1 as LGHDT and CDR2 as YNNKEL (reference sequence). In nucleotides, the CDR3 is TGTGCCAGCAGCCAAGATGCTACTTGGGGAAGAGAGCAGTACTTC. It yields the protein CASSQDATWGREQYF.

This clonotype was found a few times. The V and J genes are TRBV28 and TRBJ2-1; D is perhaps TRBD1 (5 bases). The ends were cut back, 9 bases at V and 4 bases at J, with 13 bases in the middle. This CDR3 spans 13 amino acids. The germline CDR1 and CDR2 sequences are MDHEN and SYDVKM. CDR3 in amino acids: CASQGANYNEQFF. DNA of the CDR3: TGTGCCAGTCAGGGCGCAAATTACAATGAGCAGTTCTTC.

This clonotype occurred many times. The chain has TRBV6-2 or TRBV6-3 and TRBJ2-3; D is unresolved. The CDR3 covers 13 residues. Germline V gene sequence: CDR1 MNHEY, CDR2 SVGEGT. The germline V and J ends were trimmed by 8 bases and 6 bases, with 15 bases remaining between them. The CDR3 DNA follows: TGTGCCAGCCAACTTGGCGTGCGGGATACGCAGTATTTT. This codes for CASQLGVRDTQYF.

Only one count was recorded for this clonotype. The chain recombines TRBV20-1 with TRBJ2-1, with 9 positions matching TRBD2. The germline CDR1 and CDR2 sequences are DFQATT and SNEGSKA (reference sequence). V gave up 1 base and J gave up 0 bases; unmatched junction bases: 4. The CDR3 has 16 amino acids. The CDR3 is CSARGLAGPSYNEQFF. The CDR3, as DNA: TGCAGTGCTAGAGGTCTAGCGGGACCCTCCTACAATGAGCAGTTCTTC.

This clonotype was seen a few times. The CDR3 here is CASSLGLGNYGYTF. The CDR3 DNA reads TGCGCCAGCAGCTTGGGGCTGGGAAACTATGGCTACACCTTC. V and J are TRBV5-1 and TRBJ1-2; no definite D call. Trimming took 0 bases from V and 2 from J, leaving 8 bases between them. CDR1 and CDR2 from the germline V gene are SGHRS and YFSETQ. CDR3 size: 14 residues.

This clonotype came up many times. The V and J genes are TRBV6-5 and TRBJ2-1, with 7 bases aligning to TRBD2. The germline V gene has CDR1 MNHEY and CDR2 SVGAGI. CDR3 length: 15 amino acids. V dropped 0 bases and J dropped 5; count of bases not matched to a gene: 4. CDR3 amino acids: CASSYSIGRNNEQFF. CDR3 DNA: TGTGCCAGCAGTTACTCAATCGGGAGGAACAATGAGCAGTTCTTC.

This clonotype has more than one count but fewer than ten. The V call is TRBV24-1, the J call TRBJ1-5; 8 nucleotides line up with TRBD1. Unmatched junction bases numbered 3, after V lost 4 bases and J lost 5 bases. Germline V gene data show CDR1 as KGHDR and CDR2 as SFDVKD. This CDR3 is built from 14 residues. CDR3 in DNA: TGTGCCACCAGTGAGGCCAGGGGGCATCAGCCCCAGCATTTT. Translated, it gives CATSEARGHQPQHF.

The chain is built from TRBV7-3 and TRBJ2-7, with 8 bases identical to TRBD2. The CDR3 runs to 13 residues. J gave up 4 bases and V 8 bases, and 7 bases lay outside the gene matches. CDR1 and CDR2 from the germline V gene are SGHTA and FQGTGA. The CDR3 DNA is TGTGCCAGCGGTCGAGCGGGAGTTTACGAGCAGTACTTC. Encoded protein: CASGRAGVYEQYF.

Only a few counts were recorded for this clonotype. For the CDR3, the DNA is TGCGCCAGCAGCCAGGACCCGGGGGAGGATACGCAGTATTTT. It is translated as CASSQDPGEDTQYF. The V and J genes are TRBV4-3 and TRBJ2-3; D possibly corresponds to TRBD2 (6 bases). V shed 3 bases and J shed 6 bases, with 13 bases lying between them. Germline assignment: CDR1 LGHNA and CDR2 YSLEER. The CDR3 consists of 14 residues.

This clonotype was detected ten times or more. The CDR3 sequence is CSASGTSGTPHNEQFF. CDR3 nucleotides: TGCAGTGCTTCCGGGACTAGCGGGACCCCCCACAATGAGCAGTTCTTC. The chain uses TRBV20-1 and TRBJ2-1; 13 nucleotides align to TRBD2. The CDR3 sequence is 16 residues long. The junction had 9 bases not matched to a gene; V was cut back by 5 bases and J by 5 bases. Germline V gene data show CDR1 as DFQATT and CDR2 as SNEGSKA (reference sequence).

This clonotype was observed at least ten times. The V call is TRBV28, the J call TRBJ1-2; D is unresolved. The germline CDR1 and CDR2 sequences are MDHEN and SYDVKM. Trimming cost V 6 bases and J 4 bases, with 9 bases left between them. The CDR3 runs to 12 residues. The DNA for the CDR3 is TGTGCCAGCAGGGACGGATTCTATGGCTACACCTTC. It encodes CASRDGFYGYTF.

This clonotype was seen only a few times. This chain connects TRBV18 to TRBJ1-4; D possibly corresponds to TRBD1 (6 bases). The V gene lost 5 bases and the J gene lost 0 bases, with 13 bases spanning the gap. Germline CDR1 is KGHSH and CDR2 is LQKENI. The CDR3 sequence is 16 residues long. The CDR3 protein is CASSARDIATNEKLFF. CDR3 bases: TGTGCCAGCTCAGCCCGGGACATTGCAACTAATGAAAAACTGTTTTTT.

The count of this clonotype is one. CDR3 DNA: TGTGCCAGTAGTATACGCCCCGGGCTCTACGAGCAGTACTTC. Encoded protein: CASSIRPGLYEQYF. This chain uses TRBV19 with TRBJ2-7; no reliable D call. The CDR3 contains 14 residues. CDR1 and CDR2 from the germline V gene are LNHDA and SQIVND (reference sequence). Trimming removed 2 bases from V and 3 bases from J, with 11 bases in between.

This clonotype was detected ten times or more. As DNA, the CDR3 is TGTGCCAGCAGTTCGCCCGGACAAGGCACAGATACGCAGTATTTT. It codes for CASSSPGQGTDTQYF. The V gene is TRBV28, the J gene TRBJ2-3, with a possible D match to TRBD1 (5 bases). V dropped 4 bases and J dropped 1 base, with 12 bases sitting between them. From germline, CDR1 is MDHEN and CDR2 SYDVKM. This CDR3 is 15 amino acids long.

This clonotype was recorded many times. The rearrangement links TRBV11-3 to TRBJ2-3; the match to TRBD2 covers 10 bases. This CDR3 is built from 19 residues. The V and J ends lost 1 base and 9 bases, in that order; junction bases with no gene match: 19. In germline, CDR1 is SGHNT, CDR2 YENEEA. The CDR3 region has the DNA TGTGCCAGCAGCTTAGCAATAACAGGGACTAGCGTTTTGATTGGAACGCAGTATTTT. Translation: CASSLAITGTSVLIGTQYF.

This clonotype showed up many times. V and J are TRBV20-1 and TRBJ2-7; TRBD2 agrees at 9 bases. The trim removed 3 bases at V and 5 bases at J, leaving 11 bases unmatched. The length of the CDR3 is 15 residues. From germline, CDR1 is DFQATT and CDR2 SNEGSKA (reference sequence). CDR3 region: CSASGVSGRLDEQYF. The CDR3 region has the DNA TGCAGTGCTAGTGGTGTGAGCGGGAGGTTAGACGAGCAGTACTTC.

In its sample, this clonotype was seen many times. The V gene is TRBV7-2, the J gene TRBJ1-5; a possible D gene is TRBD1 (5 bases). From germline, CDR1 is SGHTA and CDR2 FQGNSA. The CDR3 has 14 amino acids. V lost 3 bases to trimming and J lost 7 bases, with 13 bases between them. CDR3 DNA: TGTGCCAGCAGCTTTGCCGGGGCGGGGCAGCCCCAGCATTTT. It translates to CASSFAGAGQPQHF.

This clonotype was seen a few times. The CDR3 DNA reads as TGTGCCAGCAGTCCCCCCGGTCCGGAAGACCACGAGCAGTACTTC. Protein sequence: CASSPPGPEDHEQYF. This chain links TRBV28 with TRBJ2-7; D uncertain. The V end was cut by 5 bases, the J end by 5 bases, with 19 bases between. Germline loops: CDR1 MDHEN, CDR2 SYDVKM. The CDR3 runs to 15 residues.

This clonotype was counted a few times. This chain joins TRBV15 and TRBJ2-3, with D unclear. The V and J ends lost 8 bases and 4 bases respectively, with 10 bases between them. CDR3 length equals 12 residues. The germline gives CDR1 LNHNV, CDR2 YYDKDF (reference sequence). The CDR3: CATGKFADTQYF. The CDR3 DNA reads as TGTGCCACCGGCAAGTTTGCAGATACGCAGTATTTT.

This clonotype turned up a few times. V gene TRBV6-2 or TRBV6-3 combines with J gene TRBJ1-1; no firm D call. This CDR3 is built from 14 residues. The ends were cut back, 7 bases at V and 2 bases at J, with 14 bases in the middle. The germline V gene has CDR1 MNHEY and CDR2 SVGEGT. In DNA form, the CDR3 reads TGTGCCAGCAAATTCGGTGACGGCAACACTGAAGCTTTCTTT. Encoded protein: CASKFGDGNTEAFF.

At least ten counts were recorded for this clonotype. The chain has TRBV12-3 or TRBV12-4 and TRBJ2-7, with D perhaps being TRBD1 or TRBD2 (6 bases each). V shed 3 bases and J shed 2 bases, with 11 bases lying between them. CDR3 length equals 14 residues. CDR3 region: CASSFLGGAYEQYF. The CDR3 DNA reads as TGTGCCAGCAGTTTCCTCGGGGGCGCCTACGAGCAGTACTTC.

This clonotype was found a few times. The chain links TRBV2 to TRBJ2-2; no firm D call. Per the germline V gene, CDR1 is SNHLY and CDR2 is FYNNEI. The CDR3 runs 14 residues. V was clipped by 4 bases and J by 3 bases, with 9 bases between them. CDR3 in DNA: TGTGCCAGCAGTGTTAGGCAGTACACCGGGGAGCTGTTTTTT. Translation gives CASSVRQYTGELFF.

This clonotype was observed at least ten times. This chain links TRBV30 with TRBJ2-1, with a possible D match to TRBD1 (5 bases). V was cut by 0 bases and J by 6 bases, with 15 bases left in between. Germline V gene lookup returns CDR1 GTSNPN and CDR2 SVGIG (reference sequence). The CDR3 extends over 15 amino acids. The CDR3 sequence: CAWSVGRGRGNEQFF. The CDR3, as DNA: TGTGCCTGGAGTGTAGGTAGGGGAAGGGGCAATGAGCAGTTCTTC.

This clonotype was picked up many times. The V and J genes are TRBV28 and TRBJ2-7, with D possibly TRBD2 on 6 matching bases. Trimming cost V 6 bases and J 5 bases, with 17 bases left between them. CDR1 MDHEN and CDR2 SYDVKM come from the germline V gene. The CDR3 runs 14 residues. CDR3 in DNA: TGTGCCAGCAGCGGTCCGGGACTTCCCCACGAGCAGTACTTC. Translating gives CASSGPGLPHEQYF.

This clonotype was counted a single time. The rearrangement joins TRBV20-1 to TRBJ2-5; TRBD2 matches 12 bases. Germline V gives CDR1 DFQATT, CDR2 SNEGSKA (reference sequence). The V gene end was trimmed by 1 base and the J gene end by 7 bases; junction bases not matched to a gene: 10. There are 16 residues in the CDR3. The CDR3 DNA is TGCAGTGCTAGAGCATCGACTAGCGGGAGTTTGGGGACCCAGTACTTC. It yields the protein CSARASTSGSLGTQYF.